This TCR beta chain was recorded in a study of T cell repertoires in cytomegalovirus infection. Study as a whole: In public TCR beta signatures, there were indications of both CMV infection and matching HLA type. Study-level findings and limits: HLA-C-restricted TCR beta clonotypes specific for CMV led the ex vivo response.

Germline V gene sequence: CDR1 SGDLS, CDR2 YYNGEE. V lost 4 bases to trimming and J lost 5 bases, with 14 bases between them. This CDR3 has 14 residues. TCRdb analysed the reads with MiXCR anew, one entry per CDR3 protein. The data show fewer than 550,000 distinct CDR3 sequences, more than 15% seen once. This clonotype was seen a few times. Its target is not known. The chain combines TRBV9 with TRBJ2-3; D may match TRBD1 or TRBD2 (5 bases each). Material for sequencing was CD8+ T cells from PBMCs. The sequence was obtained from a human donor in good health (CMV status not recorded). Some clones in this sample may be carry-over from other donors' samples. In DNA form, the CDR3 reads TGTGCCAGCAGCCCCCGTGAGGGGCAAGATACGCAGTATTTT. Its protein product is CASSPREGQDTQYF.